This TCR beta chain emerged from a study of blood T cell repertoires in COVID-19. About the study: The United States, Italy and Spain supplied acute and convalescent COVID-19 samples. Sources were T cells, B-cell-depleted T cells, or PBMCs; the material itself was cDNA or gDNA.

CDR1 is LNHDA and CDR2 is SQIVND in the germline V gene (reference sequence). J gave up 2 bases and V 3 bases, and 3 bases lay outside the gene matches. CDR3 length: 15 amino acids. Authors' processing steps: By means of reference gene primer amplification, nucleated cell counts were estimated. The data were produced by immunoSEQ multiplex PCR, yet TCRdb's version contains in-frame clones alone and is incomplete. Clonal size and the V and J genes are those of that table, whereas D and trimming came from the DNA. The sample includes 220,000 or so clones, about nine tenths of them seen just once. What was sequenced was peripheral blood. This TCR was sampled from a man aged 55 to 70 who had recovered from COVID-19. The chain links TRBV19 to TRBJ2-7; TRBD2 matches at 11 bases. As DNA, the CDR3 is TGTGCCAGTAGTATCGGGACTAGCGGCCCCTACGAGCAGTACTTC. It encodes CASSIGTSGPYEQYF.